One and the same sample provided the 22 T cell receptor beta chains below, sequenced in a study of blood T cell repertoires in COVID-19. Repertoires were generated with immunoSEQ multiplex PCR, while TCRdb's copy carries only in-frame clones and drops some. The data contain 320,000 or so clones, 89% of them singletons. Sequenced input: PBMCs or T cells enriched from blood (not recorded which). Receptors originate from a man between 60 and 70 years old who had recovered from COVID-19.

The table lists this clone with a count of one. The gene calls are TRBV7-9 and TRBJ2-1, with D possibly being TRBD1 (5 bases). Germline values: CDR1 SEHNR, CDR2 FQNEAQ (reference sequence). Deletions cut 1 base from V and 6 bases from J, with 13 bases between. This CDR3 has 15 amino acids. CDR3 protein: CASSLVLPGRNEQFF. DNA of the CDR3: TGTGCCAGCAGCTTAGTCCTTCCAGGGCGCAATGAGCAGTTCTTC.

This clone came up once. This chain joins TRBV6-5 and TRBJ1-2; 7 bases are a match to TRBD1. The CDR3 loop spans 15 amino acids. V lost 5 bases to trimming and J lost 4 bases; unmatched junction nucleotides: 10. The germline V gene has CDR1 MNHEY and CDR2 SVGAGI. CDR3 nucleotides: TGTGCCAGCAGTCGACAGGGAGGAGTGTTCTATGGCTACACCTTC. It specifies CASSRQGGVFYGYTF.

The rearrangement uses TRBV4-1 and TRBJ2-2; 7 bases are a match to TRBD2. The CDR3 has 18 residues. The V segment lost 0 bases and the J segment 4 bases; nucleotides outside the gene matches: 11. The germline CDR1 and CDR2 sequences are MGHRA and YSYEKL. The CDR3, as DNA: TGCGCCAGCAGCCAAGATGCGAGTCGCGGGAGAGTCACCGGGGAGCTGTTTTTT. Translating it yields CASSQDASRGRVTGELFF.

V is TRBV28 and J is TRBJ2-3; TRBD1 agrees at 7 bases. Germline V gene data show CDR1 as MDHEN and CDR2 as SYDVKM. V lost 5 bases to trimming and J lost 6 bases; unmatched junction nucleotides: 8. The CDR3 runs to 14 residues. The CDR3 loop is CASSAQQGTDTQYF. Here the CDR3 DNA reads TGTGCCAGCAGTGCTCAACAGGGGACGGATACGCAGTATTTT.

V is TRBV20-1 and J is TRBJ2-3; D is undetermined. The CDR3 is made up of 11 amino acids. CDR1 DFQATT and CDR2 SNEGSKA come from the germline V gene (reference sequence). Between the trimmed V and J ends, which lost 7 bases and 6 bases, there was a span of 11 bases. CDR3 in DNA: TGCAGTGGAGATAGTGCGGATACGCAGTATTTT. It specifies CSGDSADTQYF.

The chain combines TRBV27 with TRBJ2-1, with 8 bases that match TRBD2. Germline V gene lookup returns CDR1 MNHEY and CDR2 SMNVEV (reference sequence). V trimming: 5 bases; J trimming: 2 bases; junction bases outside the gene matches: 8. The CDR3 length is 16 residues. In DNA form, the CDR3 reads TGTGCCAGCAGTCCATCAGCGGGAGAAGCCTACAATGAGCAGTTCTTC. It yields the protein CASSPSAGEAYNEQFF.

On this clone itself: At the DNA level, this CDR3 is encoded by other sequences in the same sample as well. The rearrangement uses TRBV14 and TRBJ2-5; weak D call: TRBD2 (5 bases). V lost 4 bases and J lost 0, with 12 bases in between. The CDR3 contains 15 residues. The germline CDR1 and CDR2 sequences are SGHDN and FVKESK. The CDR3 DNA follows: TGTGCCAGCAGCCGATTTCGGGGAGACCAAGAGACCCAGTACTTC. Its translation is CASSRFRGDQETQYF.

Concerning this clone: Other DNA sequences from this sample encode an identical CDR3 as well. The V call is TRBV19, the J call TRBJ2-1; 13 positions match TRBD2. Trimming at V came to 5 bases and at J to 1 base, leaving 2 bases not matched to a gene. In germline, CDR1 is LNHDA, CDR2 SQIVND (reference sequence). CDR3 length equals 16 residues. The CDR3 DNA reads TGTGCCAGTAGTCGGACTAGCGGGAGTTCCTACAATGAGCAGTTCTTC. Its protein product is CASSRTSGSSYNEQFF.

Only one count was recorded for this clone. V usage is TRBV5-4 and J usage is TRBJ1-2, with D possibly TRBD1 on 6 matching bases. CDR1 and CDR2 from the germline V gene are SGHNT and YYREEE (reference sequence). Trimming removed 0 bases at V and 2 bases at J, with 11 bases between. The CDR3 length is 15 residues. The DNA of the CDR3 is TGTGCCAGCAGCTTGGCAGGGGTGGGGAACTATGGCTACACCTTC. This gives the protein CASSLAGVGNYGYTF.

V gene TRBV7-2 combines with J gene TRBJ2-5, with D possibly TRBD2 on 5 matching bases. Trimming shortened V by 5 bases and J by 2 bases, and 18 bases separated the two germline ends. The V gene's germline CDR1 is SGHTA and CDR2 FQGNSA. The CDR3 sequence is 16 residues long. In nucleotides, the CDR3 is TGTGCCAGCAGCACACACGGTTCGGAGGTGCAAGAGACCCAGTACTTC. Protein sequence: CASSTHGSEVQETQYF.

The genes are TRBV5-1 and TRBJ2-1; D unresolved. Germline values: CDR1 SGHRS, CDR2 YFSETQ. Deletions cut 4 bases from V and 5 bases from J, with 13 bases between. CDR3 size: 14 residues. CDR3 DNA: TGCGCCAGCAGCACACGCGGCCCGGACAATGAGCAGTTCTTC. Amino acids: CASSTRGPDNEQFF. The full variable domain, rest sourced from reference TRBV5-1 and TRBJ2-1, is KAGVTQTPRYLIKTRGQQVTLSCSPISGHRSVSWYQQTPGQGLQFLFEYFSETQRNKGNFPGRFSGRQFSNSRSEMNVSTLELGDSALYLCASSTRGPDNEQFFGPGTRLTVL.

This clone came up once. This rearrangement joins TRBV19 to TRBJ2-1; the match to TRBD2 covers 11 bases. CDR1 and CDR2 from the germline V gene are LNHDA and SQIVND (reference sequence). Trimming took 10 bases from V and 4 from J; bases not matched to a gene: 6. This CDR3 has 14 residues. CDR3 bases: TGTGCCACCGGGACTAGCGGAGGGTACAATGAGCAGTTCTTC. It codes for CATGTSGGYNEQFF.

The sample holds one count of this clone. The V call is TRBV7-9, the J call TRBJ2-2; TRBD1 might be the D (6 bases). The CDR3 consists of 15 residues. Trimming pared 5 bases from V and 2 bases from J, leaving 12 bases between. In germline, CDR1 is SEHNR, CDR2 FQNEAQ (reference sequence). The CDR3, as DNA: TGTGCCAGCAGCCCTGCCGGGACAAACACCGGGGAGCTGTTTTTT. It specifies CASSPAGTNTGELFF. Supplemented by reference TRBV7-9 and TRBJ2-2, the full variable domain reads DTGVSQNPRHKITKRGQNVTFRCDPISEHNRLYWYRQTLGQGPEFLTYFQNEAQLEKSRLLSDRFSAERPKGSFSTLEIQRTEQGDSAMYLCASSPAGTNTGELFFGEGSRLTVL.

The rearrangement links TRBV11-2 to TRBJ1-1; 7 bases align to TRBD1. The V gene end was trimmed by 0 bases and the J gene end by 4 bases; junction bases not matched to a gene: 5. Germline CDR1 SGHAT, CDR2 FQNNGV. This CDR3 is built from 15 residues. In DNA, the CDR3 is TGTGCCAGCAGCTTAGATACGACAGGGAGCACTGAAGCTTTCTTT. Translation gives CASSLDTTGSTEAFF.

V is TRBV28 and J is TRBJ2-2; no clear D gene. Per germline, CDR1 MDHEN and CDR2 SYDVKM. V gave up 2 bases and J gave up 7 bases, with 14 bases separating them. CDR3 length: 15 residues. As DNA, the CDR3 is TGTGCCAGCAGTTTAGTCCGGTTTGTCGGCGGGGAGCTGTTTTTT. Its translation: CASSLVRFVGGELFF.

The chain joins TRBV28 to TRBJ2-3; maybe TRBD1 (5 bases). The germline V and J ends were trimmed by 2 bases and 6 bases, with 15 bases remaining between them. The CDR3 length is 15 residues. Germline CDR1 and CDR2: MDHEN and SYDVKM. CDR3 sequence: CASSLGRVLWDTQYF. CDR3 coding DNA: TGTGCCAGCAGTTTAGGCAGGGTACTATGGGATACGCAGTATTTT.

This sequence joins TRBV6-6 and TRBJ2-3; TRBD2 matches 10 bases. The CDR3 extends over 16 amino acids. Trimming cost V 6 bases and J 3 bases; bases outside gene matches: 9. The germline CDR1 and CDR2 sequences are MNHNY and SVGAGI (reference sequence). CDR3 in amino acids: CASSLPSSGRTDTQYF. CDR3 bases: TGTGCCAGCAGCCTGCCTTCTAGCGGGAGAACAGATACGCAGTATTTT.

This chain links TRBV7-6 with TRBJ2-1, with 8 bases that match TRBD2. V was pared by 1 base and J by 7 bases, with 15 bases of the junction left unmatched. This CDR3 has 18 amino acids. The V gene's germline CDR1 is SGHVS and CDR2 FNYEAQ. The CDR3 DNA follows: TGTGCCAGCAGCTTAGTAGGGAGCGGGAGAGATTTTAGTAATGAGCAGTTCTTC. Encoded protein: CASSLVGSGRDFSNEQFF.

The sample holds one count of this clone. This sequence joins TRBV3-1 (or the pseudogene TRBV3-2) and TRBJ2-3; 10 nucleotides match TRBD2. Germline V gives CDR1 LGHDT, CDR2 YNNKEL (reference sequence). After removal of 3 bases from V and 1 base from J, the junction contained 1 base not matched to a gene. The CDR3 has 15 residues. CDR3 bases: TGTGCCAGCAGCCACGGACTAGCGGGCACAGATACGCAGTATTTT. Its translation: CASSHGLAGTDTQYF.

This clone was observed a handful of times. This chain links TRBV4-1 with TRBJ1-6; D is perhaps TRBD1 (6 bases). Trimming pared 6 bases from V and 5 bases from J, leaving 17 bases between. This CDR3 is built from 16 residues. Germline V lookup: CDR1 MGHRA, CDR2 YSYEKL. CDR3 DNA: TGCGCCAGCAGACCTTATGCCAGGGGAGATAATTCACCCCTCCACTTT. Protein: CASRPYARGDNSPLHF.

The chain recombines TRBV5-1 with TRBJ2-3; 7 bases line up with TRBD2. The CDR3 is 16 amino acids. Germline assignment: CDR1 SGHRS and CDR2 YFSETQ. V lost 6 bases, J lost 2 bases, and 12 bases stayed unmatched. The CDR3: CASTVTSSFSTDTQYF. In DNA, the CDR3 is TGCGCCAGCACGGTGACTAGCTCCTTCTCCACAGATACGCAGTATTTT.

This chain joins TRBV30 and TRBJ2-2; TRBD1 aligns across 7 bases. V was clipped by 3 bases and J by 4 bases; unmatched bases: 5. CDR3 length equals 14 residues. From germline, CDR1 is GTSNPN and CDR2 SVGIG (reference sequence). CDR3 in amino acids: CAWSANRGTGELFF. CDR3 in DNA: TGTGCCTGGAGCGCCAACAGGGGCACCGGGGAGCTGTTTTTT.